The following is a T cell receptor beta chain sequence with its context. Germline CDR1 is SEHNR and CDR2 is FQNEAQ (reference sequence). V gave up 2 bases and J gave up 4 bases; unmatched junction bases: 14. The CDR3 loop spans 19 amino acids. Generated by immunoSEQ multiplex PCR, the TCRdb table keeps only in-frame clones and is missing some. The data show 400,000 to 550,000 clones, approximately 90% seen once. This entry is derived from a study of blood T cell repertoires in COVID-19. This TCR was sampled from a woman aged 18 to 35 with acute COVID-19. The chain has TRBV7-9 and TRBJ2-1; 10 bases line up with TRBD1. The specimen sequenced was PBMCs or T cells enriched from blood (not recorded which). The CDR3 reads CASSLIRTGGRVGYNEQFF. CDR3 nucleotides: TGTGCCAGCAGCTTAATAAGGACAGGGGGACGAGTCGGATACAATGAGCAGTTCTTC.